Each of the 2 T cell receptor beta chains below was sequenced from the same sample in a study of shared clonotypes between healthy human individuals. Here immunoSEQ multiplex PCR was the method, and the copy in TCRdb shows in-frame clones only, minus some. In the table there are about 490,000 clones, less than 80% of which are singletons. The sequenced sample was PBMCs. Receptor source: a woman aged 40 to 49 in good health. Some clones in this sample may be carry-over from other donors' samples.

This clone has just one count. This chain uses TRBV5-6 with TRBJ2-5; TRBD1 agrees at 9 bases. The junction had 5 bases not matched to a gene; V was cut back by 4 bases and J by 4 bases. This CDR3 is 14 amino acids long. The germline V gene has CDR1 SGHDT and CDR2 YYEEEE. Here the CDR3 reads CASSPKTGGETQYF. The CDR3 nucleotides read TGTGCCAGCAGCCCCAAGACAGGGGGAGAGACCCAGTACTTC.

The chain recombines TRBV4-3 with TRBJ2-1; D is uncertain. The CDR3 is 14 residues long. V lost 1 base and J 5 bases, leaving 9 bases between the germline ends. Germline V CDR1 and CDR2: LGHNA, YSLEER. The CDR3 loop reads CASSQALSNNEQFF. The DNA of the CDR3 is TGCGCCAGCAGCCAAGCCCTCAGTAACAATGAGCAGTTCTTC.